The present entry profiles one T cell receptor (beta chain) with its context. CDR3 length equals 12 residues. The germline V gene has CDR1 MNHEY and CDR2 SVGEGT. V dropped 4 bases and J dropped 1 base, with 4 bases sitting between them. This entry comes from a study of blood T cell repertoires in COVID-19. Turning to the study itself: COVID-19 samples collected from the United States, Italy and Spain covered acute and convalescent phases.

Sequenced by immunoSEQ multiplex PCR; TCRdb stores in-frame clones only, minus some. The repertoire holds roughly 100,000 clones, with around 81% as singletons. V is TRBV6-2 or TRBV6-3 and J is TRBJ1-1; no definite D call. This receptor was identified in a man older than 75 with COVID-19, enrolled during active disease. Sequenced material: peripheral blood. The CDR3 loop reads CASSFGNTEAFF. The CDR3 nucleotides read TGTGCCAGCAGTTTCGGGAACACTGAAGCTTTCTTT.